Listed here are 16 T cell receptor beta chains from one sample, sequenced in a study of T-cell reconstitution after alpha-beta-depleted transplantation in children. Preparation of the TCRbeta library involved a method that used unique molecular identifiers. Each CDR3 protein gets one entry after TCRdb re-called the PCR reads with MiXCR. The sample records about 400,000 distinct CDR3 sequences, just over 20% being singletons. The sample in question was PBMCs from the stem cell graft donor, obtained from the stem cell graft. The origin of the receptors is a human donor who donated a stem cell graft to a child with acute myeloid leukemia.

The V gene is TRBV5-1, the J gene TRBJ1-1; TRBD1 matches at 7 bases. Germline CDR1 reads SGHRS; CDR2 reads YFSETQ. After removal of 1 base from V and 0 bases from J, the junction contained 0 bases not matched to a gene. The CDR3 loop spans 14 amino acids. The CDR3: CASSLTGVNTEAFF. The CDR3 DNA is TGCGCCAGCAGCTTGACAGGGGTGAACACTGAAGCTTTCTTT.

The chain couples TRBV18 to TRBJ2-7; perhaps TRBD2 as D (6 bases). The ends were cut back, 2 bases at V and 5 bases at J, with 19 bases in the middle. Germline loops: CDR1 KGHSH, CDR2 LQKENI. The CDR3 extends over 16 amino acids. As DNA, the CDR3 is TGTGCCAGCTCACCATCGGCTGGGGAGGATTTCAACGAGCAGTACTTC. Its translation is CASSPSAGEDFNEQYF.

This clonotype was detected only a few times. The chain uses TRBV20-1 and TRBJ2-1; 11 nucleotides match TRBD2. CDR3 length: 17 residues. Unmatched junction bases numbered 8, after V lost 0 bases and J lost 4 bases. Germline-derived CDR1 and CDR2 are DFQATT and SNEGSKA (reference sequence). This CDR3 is CSARDYSGRAQYNEQFF. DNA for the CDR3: TGCAGTGCTAGAGATTATAGCGGGAGGGCTCAATACAATGAGCAGTTCTTC.

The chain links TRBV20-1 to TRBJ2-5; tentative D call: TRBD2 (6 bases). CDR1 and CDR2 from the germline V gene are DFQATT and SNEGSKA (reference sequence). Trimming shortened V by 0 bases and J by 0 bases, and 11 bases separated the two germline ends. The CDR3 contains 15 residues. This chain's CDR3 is CSARDAGRHQETQYF. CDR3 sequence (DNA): TGCAGTGCTAGAGATGCGGGAAGGCACCAAGAGACCCAGTACTTC.

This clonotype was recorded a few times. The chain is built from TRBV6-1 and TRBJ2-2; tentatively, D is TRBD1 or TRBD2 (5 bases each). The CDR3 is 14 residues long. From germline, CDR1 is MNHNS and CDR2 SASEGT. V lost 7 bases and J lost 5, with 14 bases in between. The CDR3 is CASTTGTATGELFF. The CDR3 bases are TGTGCCAGCACGACCGGGACGGCGACCGGGGAGCTGTTTTTT.

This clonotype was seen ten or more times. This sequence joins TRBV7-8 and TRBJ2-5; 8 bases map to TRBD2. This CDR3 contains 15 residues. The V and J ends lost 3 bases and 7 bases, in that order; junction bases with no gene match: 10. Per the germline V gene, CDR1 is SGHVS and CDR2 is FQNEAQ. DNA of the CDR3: TGTGCCAGCAGCTTCCGAGGACTAGCCTTAGGGACCCAGTACTTC. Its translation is CASSFRGLALGTQYF. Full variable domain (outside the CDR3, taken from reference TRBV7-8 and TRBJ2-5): GAGVSQSPRYKVAKRGQDVALRCDPISGHVSLFWYQQALGQGPEFLTYFQNEAQLDKSGLPSDRFFAERPEGSVSTLKIQRTQQEDSAVYLCASSFRGLALGTQYFGPGTRLLVL.

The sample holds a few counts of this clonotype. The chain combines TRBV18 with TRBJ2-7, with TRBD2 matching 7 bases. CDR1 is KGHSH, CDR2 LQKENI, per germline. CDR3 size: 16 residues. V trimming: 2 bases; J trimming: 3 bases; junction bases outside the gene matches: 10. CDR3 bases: TGTGCCAGCTCACCAAGGGAGGGGATTGTGTACTACGAGCAGTACTTC. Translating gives CASSPREGIVYYEQYF.

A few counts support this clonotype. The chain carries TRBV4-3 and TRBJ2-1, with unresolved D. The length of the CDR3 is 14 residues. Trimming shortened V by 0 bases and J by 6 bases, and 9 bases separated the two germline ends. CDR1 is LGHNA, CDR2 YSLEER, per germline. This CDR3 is CASSQDRSSNEQFF. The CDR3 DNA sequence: TGCGCCAGCAGCCAAGATCGCTCGAGCAATGAGCAGTTCTTC.

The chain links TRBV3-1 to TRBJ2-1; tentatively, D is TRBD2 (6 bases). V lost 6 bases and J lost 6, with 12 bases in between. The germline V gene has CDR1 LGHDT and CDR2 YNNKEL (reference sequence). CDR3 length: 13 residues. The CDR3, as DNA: TGTGCCAGCAGGAACCCAGCGGGCAATGAGCAGTTCTTC. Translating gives CASRNPAGNEQFF.

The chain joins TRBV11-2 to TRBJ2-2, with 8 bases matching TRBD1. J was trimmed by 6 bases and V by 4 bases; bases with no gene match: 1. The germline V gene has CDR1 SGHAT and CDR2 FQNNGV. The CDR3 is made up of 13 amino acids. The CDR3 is CASSSQGAGELFF. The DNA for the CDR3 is TGTGCCAGCAGCTCACAGGGGGCCGGGGAGCTGTTTTTT.

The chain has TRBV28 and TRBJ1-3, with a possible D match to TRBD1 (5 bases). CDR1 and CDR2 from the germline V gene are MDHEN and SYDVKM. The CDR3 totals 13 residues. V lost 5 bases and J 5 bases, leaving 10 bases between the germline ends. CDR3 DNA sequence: TGTGCCAGCAGTCAAGGGGATAGAAACACCATATATTTT. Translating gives CASSQGDRNTIYF.

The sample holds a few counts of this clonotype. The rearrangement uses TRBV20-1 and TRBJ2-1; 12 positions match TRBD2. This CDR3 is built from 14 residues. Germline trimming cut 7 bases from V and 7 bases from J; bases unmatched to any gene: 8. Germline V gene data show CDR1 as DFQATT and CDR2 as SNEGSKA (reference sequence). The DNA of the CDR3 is TGCAGTGGACTAGCGGGAGTGTTGAGGAATGAGCAGTTCTTC. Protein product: CSGLAGVLRNEQFF.

The DNA of the CDR3 is TGTGCCAGCAGCCCTTGGGACAGGGCCGAGACCCAGTACTTC. This codes for CASSPWDRAETQYF. This rearrangement joins TRBV27 to TRBJ2-5; 9 bases match TRBD1. This CDR3 contains 14 residues. The V and J ends lost 6 bases and 5 bases, in that order; junction bases with no gene match: 7. The germline CDR1 and CDR2 sequences are MNHEY and SMNVEV (reference sequence).

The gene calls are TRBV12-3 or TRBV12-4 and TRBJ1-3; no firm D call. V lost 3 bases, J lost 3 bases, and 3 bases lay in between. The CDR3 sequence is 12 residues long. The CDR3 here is CASSLHGNTIYF. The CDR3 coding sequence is TGTGCCAGCAGTTTGCATGGAAACACCATATATTTT.

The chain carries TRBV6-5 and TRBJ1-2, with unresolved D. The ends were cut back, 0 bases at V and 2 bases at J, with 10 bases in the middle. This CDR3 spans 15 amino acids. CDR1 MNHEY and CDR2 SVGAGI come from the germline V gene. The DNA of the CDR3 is TGTGCCAGCAGTTACTCAGGCCGGAGGAACTATGGCTACACCTTC. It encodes CASSYSGRRNYGYTF.

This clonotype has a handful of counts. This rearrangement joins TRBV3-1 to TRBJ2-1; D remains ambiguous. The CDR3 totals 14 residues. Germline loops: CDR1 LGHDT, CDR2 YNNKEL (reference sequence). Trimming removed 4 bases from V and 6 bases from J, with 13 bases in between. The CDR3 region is CASSLSPGLNEQFF. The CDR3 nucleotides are TGTGCCAGCAGCCTCAGCCCGGGTCTCAATGAGCAGTTCTTC.